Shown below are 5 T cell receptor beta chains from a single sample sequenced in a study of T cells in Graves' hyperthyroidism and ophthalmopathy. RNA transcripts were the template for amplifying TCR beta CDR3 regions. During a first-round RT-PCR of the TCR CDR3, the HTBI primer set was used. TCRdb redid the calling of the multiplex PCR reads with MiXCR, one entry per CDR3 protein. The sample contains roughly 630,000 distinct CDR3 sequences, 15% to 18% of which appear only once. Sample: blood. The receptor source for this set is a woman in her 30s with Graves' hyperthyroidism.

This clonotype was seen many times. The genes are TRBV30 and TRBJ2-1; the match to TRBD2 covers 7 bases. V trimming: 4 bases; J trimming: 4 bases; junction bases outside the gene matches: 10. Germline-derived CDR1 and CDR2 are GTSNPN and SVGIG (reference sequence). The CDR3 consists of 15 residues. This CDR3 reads CAWNSGTGGYNEQFF. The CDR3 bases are TGTGCCTGGAACAGCGGGACCGGGGGGTACAATGAGCAGTTCTTC.

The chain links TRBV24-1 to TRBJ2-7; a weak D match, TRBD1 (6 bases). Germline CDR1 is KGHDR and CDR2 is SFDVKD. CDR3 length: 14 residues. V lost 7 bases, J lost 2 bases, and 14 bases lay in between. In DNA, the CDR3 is TGTGCCACCAGCGACGGGACACCCCCCTACGAGCAGTACTTC. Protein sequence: CATSDGTPPYEQYF.

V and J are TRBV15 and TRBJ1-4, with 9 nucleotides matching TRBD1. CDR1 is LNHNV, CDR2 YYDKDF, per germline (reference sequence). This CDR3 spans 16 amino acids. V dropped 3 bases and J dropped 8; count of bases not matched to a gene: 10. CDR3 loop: CATSRSLTGGWEKLFF. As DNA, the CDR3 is TGTGCCACCAGCAGGTCCCTGACAGGGGGTTGGGAAAAACTGTTTTTT. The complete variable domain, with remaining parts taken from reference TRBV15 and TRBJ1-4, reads DAMVIQNPRYQVTQFGKPVTLSCSQTLNHNVMYWYQQKSSQAPKLLFHYYDKDFNNEADTPDNFQSRRPNTSFCFLDIRSPGLGDTAMYLCATSRSLTGGWEKLFFGSGTQLSVL.

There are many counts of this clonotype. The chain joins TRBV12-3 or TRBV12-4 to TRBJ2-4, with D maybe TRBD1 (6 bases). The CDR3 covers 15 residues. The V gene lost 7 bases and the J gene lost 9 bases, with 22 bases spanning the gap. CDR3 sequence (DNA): TGTGCCAGCAAGGGGACATCAGGTTTTGGGAGCATTCAGTACTTC. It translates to CASKGTSGFGSIQYF.

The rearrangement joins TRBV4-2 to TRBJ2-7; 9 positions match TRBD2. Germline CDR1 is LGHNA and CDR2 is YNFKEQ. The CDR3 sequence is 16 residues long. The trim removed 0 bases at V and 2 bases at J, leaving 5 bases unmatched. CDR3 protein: CASSQEEREDPYEQYF. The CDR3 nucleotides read TGTGCCAGCAGCCAAGAGGAGCGGGAGGACCCCTACGAGCAGTACTTC.